One sample yielded the 32 T cell receptor beta chains listed below, sequenced in a study. Using its own MiXCR run on the 5' RACE reads, TCRdb lists one record per CDR3 protein. In the table there are about 40,000 distinct CDR3 sequences, under 20% of which are singletons. Sequenced sample: naive CD4+ T cells sorted from a lymph node. Subset reported: naive CD4+ T cells, CD4+CD45RA+CD25-. The receptors come from a female donor with breast cancer.

This chain joins TRBV4-1 and TRBJ1-1; tentatively, D is TRBD1 (5 bases). V was pared by 1 base and J by 0 bases, with 9 bases between. The CDR3 totals 15 residues. Germline values: CDR1 MGHRA, CDR2 YSYEKL. The CDR3 spells CASSQGPGVNTEAFF. The CDR3 coding sequence is TGCGCCAGCAGCCAAGGTCCGGGGGTGAACACTGAAGCTTTCTTT.

This clonotype has just one count. The junction and the germline gene differ at one end; a read error may be behind it. The chain uses TRBV9 and TRBJ2-4; 9 nucleotides match TRBD2. The V gene's germline CDR1 is SGDLS and CDR2 YYNGEE. The CDR3 extends over 18 amino acids. CDR3 DNA: TGTGCCAGCAGCGTAGCGGCTAGCGGGGACCTAGCCAAAAACATTCAGCACTTC. Translated, it gives CASSVAASGDLAKNIQHF.

The chain recombines TRBV5-1 with TRBJ1-6; 9 bases match TRBD1. Germline CDR1 reads SGHRS; CDR2 reads YFSETQ. The V and J ends lost 1 base and 11 bases, in that order; junction bases with no gene match: 13. The CDR3 covers 17 residues. CDR3 region: CASSLSTSGQGTAPLHF. The DNA of the CDR3 is TGCGCCAGCAGCTTGTCCACTTCAGGACAGGGGACAGCACCCCTCCACTTT.

CDR3 coding DNA: TGTGCCAGCAGCTTGGGTCAGCGTAACAATGAGCAGTTCTTC. It yields the protein CASSLGQRNNEQFF. The chain couples TRBV5-6 to TRBJ2-1; unclear D gene. The CDR3 length is 14 residues. With 0 bases removed from V and 5 bases from J, the gap between germline ends came to 9 bases. In germline, CDR1 is SGHDT, CDR2 YYEEEE.

In its sample, this clonotype was seen many times. The chain employs TRBV12-3 or TRBV12-4 and TRBJ1-2; TRBD1 agrees at 10 bases. V was clipped by 5 bases and J by 8 bases; unmatched bases: 11. CDR3 length equals 15 residues. CDR3 nucleotides: TGTGCCAGCAGTCCCTCGGGACAGGGGTATGGAGGCTACACCTTC. This gives the protein CASSPSGQGYGGYTF.

As concerns this clonotype: A junction end diverges from the germline sequence, so it may reflect a read error. The genes are TRBV7-9 and TRBJ2-5, with D perhaps TRBD1 or TRBD2 (5 bases each). This CDR3 is 15 amino acids long. CDR1 and CDR2 (germline): SEHNR, FQNEAQ (reference sequence). CDR3 nucleotides: TGTGCCGGCAGCCCCCTTAGGGGCCGGGAAGGGACCCAGTACTTC. Protein product: CAGSPLRGREGTQYF.

This clonotype was detected ten times or more. The V call is TRBV9, the J call TRBJ1-3, with D possibly being TRBD1 (6 bases). This CDR3 spans 15 amino acids. Germline V gene data show CDR1 as SGDLS and CDR2 as YYNGEE. Trimming shortened V by 4 bases and J by 4 bases, and 15 bases separated the two germline ends. CDR3: CASSNTGIVGNTIYF. The CDR3 DNA follows: TGTGCCAGCAGCAACACAGGGATCGTCGGAAACACCATATATTTT.

The rearrangement joins TRBV7-2 to TRBJ2-1; D is uncertain. Trimming took 1 base from V and 6 from J, leaving 19 bases between them. The CDR3 runs to 17 residues. CDR1 is SGHTA, CDR2 FQGNSA, per germline. The CDR3 protein is CASSLGKGFLRSNEQFF. As DNA, the CDR3 is TGTGCCAGCAGCTTAGGGAAGGGTTTCCTGCGGTCCAATGAGCAGTTCTTC. The whole variable domain, remainder taken from reference TRBV7-2 and TRBJ2-1, is GAGVSQSPSNKVTEKGKDVELRCDPISGHTALYWYRQSLGQGLEFLIYFQGNSAPDKSGLPSDRFSAERTGGSVSTLTIQRTQQEDSAVYLCASSLGKGFLRSNEQFFGPGTRLTVL.

This clonotype was seen a handful of times. The rearrangement joins TRBV7-9 to TRBJ2-5; 12 bases match TRBD2. This CDR3 has 18 residues. V lost 5 bases, J lost 3 bases, and 13 bases stayed unmatched. Germline CDR1 SEHNR, CDR2 FQNEAQ (reference sequence). The CDR3 DNA reads TGTGCCAGCAGCCTCTACCCCGCTAGCGGGGGGGCAGAAGAGACCCAGTACTTC. Protein sequence: CASSLYPASGGAEETQYF.

The chain employs TRBV12-3 or TRBV12-4 and TRBJ1-1; D call uncertain. This CDR3 region has 15 residues. Trimming shortened V by 5 bases and J by 0 bases, and 13 bases separated the two germline ends. The CDR3 region is CASSRDTTMNTEAFF. In DNA form, the CDR3 reads TGTGCCAGCAGTCGCGACACCACCATGAACACTGAAGCTTTCTTT.

With respect to this clonotype: One end of the junction does not line up with germline, which may come from a read error. The chain carries TRBV7-7 and TRBJ2-1, with TRBD2 as a possible D gene (5 bases). CDR1 is SSHAT and CDR2 is FNYEAQ in the germline V gene (reference sequence). The CDR3 consists of 13 residues. The CDR3 spells CASSSDFFNEQFF. The CDR3 DNA sequence: TGTGCTAGCAGTTCGGACTTCTTCAATGAGCAGTTCTTC.

This clonotype was seen a few times. The rearrangement uses TRBV7-2 and TRBJ1-1, with TRBD1 as a possible D gene (5 bases). The CDR3 is 16 residues long. V lost 4 bases and J 5 bases, leaving 20 bases between the germline ends. Germline CDR1 is SGHTA and CDR2 is FQGNSA. This chain's CDR3 is CASSSTAGTTGTEAFF. CDR3 nucleotide sequence: TGTGCCAGCAGCTCAACCGCCGGGACGACGGGGACTGAAGCTTTCTTT. Based on the CDR3 plus reference TRBV7-2 and TRBJ1-1, the full variable domain is GAGVSQSPSNKVTEKGKDVELRCDPISGHTALYWYRQSLGQGLEFLIYFQGNSAPDKSGLPSDRFSAERTGGSVSTLTIQRTQQEDSAVYLCASSSTAGTTGTEAFFGQGTRLTVV.

The chain couples TRBV6-1 to TRBJ2-6; D possibly corresponds to TRBD2 (5 bases). This CDR3 region has 15 residues. Germline V gives CDR1 MNHNS, CDR2 SASEGT. V was cut by 5 bases and J by 2 bases, with 10 bases left in between. The CDR3 bases are TGTGCCAGCAGTAAACCCGGGACTGGGGCCAACGTCCTGACTTTC. Protein product: CASSKPGTGANVLTF.

This chain uses TRBV20-1 with TRBJ2-4; TRBD1 agrees at 7 bases. Germline lookup yields CDR1 DFQATT and CDR2 SNEGSKA (reference sequence). This CDR3 is 16 amino acids long. V lost 0 bases and J lost 0; bases outside the gene matches: 5. The CDR3 protein is CSARDGTALAKNIQYF. The CDR3 bases are TGCAGTGCTAGAGACGGGACAGCGTTAGCCAAAAACATTCAGTACTTC.

The chain has TRBV20-1 and TRBJ2-3; D may match TRBD1 or TRBD2 (5 bases each). Germline CDR1 is DFQATT and CDR2 is SNEGSKA (reference sequence). V was trimmed by 5 bases and J by 0 bases, leaving 12 bases between them. There are 14 residues in the CDR3. CDR3 in DNA: TGCAGTGCTCCCCCGGGACCTAGCACAGATACGCAGTATTTT. Its translation: CSAPPGPSTDTQYF.

The chain combines TRBV11-2 with TRBJ1-1; no clear D. The CDR3 spans 13 residues. Trimming left V 3 bases short and J 1 base short, with 6 bases between. The germline V gene encodes CDR1 SGHAT and CDR2 FQNNGV. Written as DNA, the CDR3 is TGTGCCAGCAGCTTTTACACGAACACTGAAGCTTTCTTT. As protein: CASSFYTNTEAFF.

The table lists this clonotype with a few counts. V usage is TRBV7-2 and J usage is TRBJ2-7; tentative D call: TRBD2 (5 bases). The CDR3 totals 13 residues. Germline CDR1 is SGHTA and CDR2 is FQGNSA. V lost 1 base and J lost 4, with 8 bases in between. The CDR3 coding sequence is TGTGCCAGCAGCTTAGTCGGGGAATACGAGCAGTACTTC. Residues: CASSLVGEYEQYF.

The chain employs TRBV20-1 and TRBJ1-5, with D unresolved. V gave up 4 bases and J gave up 6 bases, with 25 bases separating them. The germline gives CDR1 DFQATT, CDR2 SNEGSKA (reference sequence). CDR3 size: 17 residues. The CDR3 region is CSATTDVIWATGQPQHF. As DNA, the CDR3 is TGCAGTGCTACCACGGACGTGATTTGGGCCACGGGTCAGCCCCAGCATTTT.

With regard to this clonotype: The junction departs from germline at one end; a sequencing error may be responsible. The chain carries TRBV20-1 and TRBJ2-7; D perhaps matches TRBD1 (6 bases). This CDR3 region has 13 residues. Germline-derived CDR1 and CDR2 are DFQATT and SNEGSKA (reference sequence). CDR3 DNA: TGCAGTGTTAGTCGCGGACAGATATACGCGCAGTACTTC. Its translation is CSVSRGQIYAQYF.

To note about this clonotype: A much larger clonotype is one base distant, so this may be a read error. The chain links TRBV29-1 to TRBJ2-7; D remains unclear. The germline V gene has CDR1 SQVTM and CDR2 ANQGSEA. V lost 7 bases and J lost 4, with 14 bases in between. This CDR3 is built from 12 residues. In nucleotides, the CDR3 is TGCAGCGCTTTCGGAGATCGGTACGAGCAGTACTTC. Its translation: CSAFGDRYEQYF.

This clonotype was picked up a small number of times. The V gene is TRBV18, the J gene TRBJ2-7; TRBD1 matches at 7 bases. The trim removed 0 bases at V and 6 bases at J, leaving 5 bases unmatched. Germline V lookup: CDR1 KGHSH, CDR2 LQKENI. This CDR3 comprises 14 residues. The DNA for the CDR3 is TGTGCCAGCTCACCACCGGGGACAGCTACCGAGCAGTACTTC. This gives the protein CASSPPGTATEQYF.

This clonotype was recorded a few times. The chain couples TRBV11-2 to TRBJ2-5; D gene ambiguous. This CDR3 is 12 amino acids long. From germline, CDR1 is SGHAT and CDR2 FQNNGV. V was shortened by 1 base and J by 5 bases, with 5 bases between the two germline ends. CDR3 bases: TGTGCCAGCAGCTTAGTTAAGGAGACCCAGTACTTC. Translating gives CASSLVKETQYF.

This clonotype was seen more than once but under ten times. This chain uses TRBV4-1 with TRBJ1-2; D ambiguous. Per the germline V gene, CDR1 is MGHRA and CDR2 is YSYEKL. The CDR3 is 15 amino acids. V lost 0 bases to trimming and J lost 4 bases, with 12 bases between them. The CDR3: CASSQDTTDAYGYTF. In DNA form, the CDR3 reads TGCGCCAGCAGCCAAGATACAACGGACGCCTATGGCTACACCTTC.

This clonotype was observed many times. This chain uses TRBV5-1 with TRBJ1-1; no firm D call. CDR1 and CDR2 (germline): SGHRS, YFSETQ. V gave up 1 base and J gave up 0 bases, with 13 bases separating them. This CDR3 is built from 16 residues. CDR3 in amino acids: CASSLTLQTMNTEAFF. CDR3 in DNA: TGCGCCAGCAGCTTGACTTTACAGACTATGAACACTGAAGCTTTCTTT.

Ten or more counts support this clonotype. CDR3 bases: TGTGCCAGCAGCTTAGGGACAGTGAACACTGAAGCTTTCTTT. It is translated as CASSLGTVNTEAFF. The rearrangement links TRBV7-3 to TRBJ1-1; 7 bases are a match to TRBD1. CDR1 SGHTA and CDR2 FQGTGA come from the germline V gene. This CDR3 has 14 amino acids. V shed 2 bases, J shed 0 bases, and the junction held 0 bases outside the gene matches. The complete variable domain, with remaining parts taken from reference TRBV7-3 and TRBJ1-1, reads GAGVSQTPSNKVTEKGKYVELRCDPISGHTALYWYRQSLGQGPEFLIYFQGTGAADDSGLPNDRFFAVRPEGSVSTLKIQRTERGDSAVYLCASSLGTVNTEAFFGQGTRLTVV.

The CDR3 is CASSLGTESYEQFF. CDR3 DNA: TGTGCCAGCAGCTTGGGGACTGAAAGCTATGAGCAGTTCTTC. The rearrangement joins TRBV5-5 to TRBJ2-1; a weak D match, TRBD2 (5 bases). This CDR3 has 14 amino acids. V was clipped by 0 bases and J by 8 bases, with 12 bases between them. Germline values: CDR1 SGHKS, CDR2 YYEKEE (reference sequence).

Concerning this clonotype: A much larger clone differs by one base, so this may be a read error. This sequence joins TRBV29-1 and TRBJ1-2; D may be TRBD1 (5 bases). In germline, CDR1 is SQVTM, CDR2 ANQGSEA. The CDR3 spans 12 residues. The DNA for the CDR3 is TGCCGCGTTACAACCCAGGGCTATGGCTACACCTTC. It is translated as CRVTTQGYGYTF.

This clonotype was found a few times. V is TRBV20-1 and J is TRBJ2-1; 7 bases line up with TRBD2. From germline, CDR1 is DFQATT and CDR2 SNEGSKA (reference sequence). Trimming took 6 bases from V and 3 from J; bases not matched to a gene: 8. This CDR3 has 14 amino acids. The CDR3 is CSARPLAVYNEQFF. CDR3 in DNA: TGCAGTGCCAGACCTCTAGCGGTCTACAATGAGCAGTTCTTC.

This clonotype was detected only a few times. This rearrangement joins TRBV7-2 to TRBJ1-2; maybe TRBD1 (6 bases). Germline CDR1 is SGHTA and CDR2 is FQGNSA. V shed 2 bases and J shed 8 bases, with 27 bases lying between them. This CDR3 contains 18 residues. The CDR3 DNA sequence: TGTGCCAGCAGCTTATTTGGGGACACAAACGGGGGGAGTGAAGGCTACACCTTC. Amino acids: CASSLFGDTNGGSEGYTF.

This clonotype has just a few counts. This chain uses TRBV7-3 with TRBJ1-1; TRBD1 might be the D (5 bases). Germline-derived CDR1 and CDR2 are SGHTA and FQGTGA. V was pared by 1 base and J by 4 bases, with 16 bases between. This CDR3 has 16 amino acids. The DNA of the CDR3 is TGTGCCAGCAGCTTAAATCCTCCGGGCGGGGGCACTGAAGCTTTCTTT. Amino acid sequence: CASSLNPPGGGTEAFF.

The CDR3 DNA sequence: TGCAGCGCCCTTAGGGGGCTTGGGGAGACCCAGTACTTC. Encoded protein: CSALRGLGETQYF. This rearrangement joins TRBV29-1 to TRBJ2-5; 7 bases fit TRBD1. Trimming took 7 bases from V and 5 from J; bases not matched to a gene: 10. The germline V gene encodes CDR1 SQVTM and CDR2 ANQGSEA. This CDR3 region has 13 residues.

This chain links TRBV7-2 with TRBJ1-4; D remains ambiguous. Germline V gives CDR1 SGHTA, CDR2 FQGNSA. Trimming removed 2 bases at V and 0 bases at J, with 10 bases between. The CDR3 has 16 residues. CDR3 sequence reads: CASSLFPGTTNEKLFF. DNA of the CDR3: TGTGCCAGCAGCTTATTTCCCGGGACAACTAATGAAAAACTGTTTTTT.